Following are 26 T cell receptor beta chains from one sample sequenced in a study of blood T cell repertoires in COVID-19. Measured with immunoSEQ multiplex PCR; TCRdb has only the in-frame clones, and not every one. The data contain 150,000 to 200,000 clones, approximately 91% of them singletons. Sequences were obtained from peripheral blood. These receptors all stem from a man younger than 30 with acute or convalescent COVID-19.

V and J are TRBV19 and TRBJ2-1; 7 nucleotides match TRBD2. Looked up from germline, CDR1 is LNHDA and CDR2 is SQIVND (reference sequence). Germline trimming cut 6 bases from V and 9 bases from J; bases unmatched to any gene: 11. The CDR3 has 14 amino acids. CDR3 residues: CASSDQTSRGEQFF. The CDR3 DNA sequence: TGTGCCAGTAGCGATCAGACTAGCCGGGGTGAGCAGTTCTTC.

V and J are TRBV11-2 and TRBJ1-6; D is unresolved. The CDR3 spans 14 residues. Trimming removed 0 bases at V and 10 bases at J, with 10 bases between. Germline V gives CDR1 SGHAT, CDR2 FQNNGV. DNA of the CDR3: TGTGCCAGCAGCTTAGAGGCGGGTAAATCACCCCTCCACTTT. Amino acid sequence: CASSLEAGKSPLHF. The whole variable domain, remainder taken from reference TRBV11-2 and TRBJ1-6, is EAGVAQSPRYKIIEKRQSVAFWCNPISGHATLYWYQQILGQGPKLLIQFQNNGVVDDSQLPKDRFSAERLKGVDSTLKIQPAKLEDSAVYLCASSLEAGKSPLHFGNGTRLTVT.

The chain employs TRBV7-6 and TRBJ1-1, with 7 bases fitting TRBD1. Germline values: CDR1 SGHVS, CDR2 FNYEAQ. The CDR3 runs to 13 residues. Trimming took 0 bases from V and 9 from J; bases not matched to a gene: 4. The CDR3 loop reads CASSLAWDSQAFF. CDR3 in DNA: TGTGCCAGCAGCTTAGCCTGGGACAGTCAAGCTTTCTTT.

The V gene is TRBV19, the J gene TRBJ1-5, with D possibly being TRBD1 (6 bases). This CDR3 has 16 amino acids. Germline V lookup: CDR1 LNHDA, CDR2 SQIVND (reference sequence). The V gene lost 4 bases and the J gene lost 5 bases, with 18 bases spanning the gap. DNA of the CDR3: TGTGCCAGTAGTAGCTCAGGGGCGATTGATTATCAGCCCCAGCATTTT. It encodes CASSSSGAIDYQPQHF.

The chain combines TRBV12-3 or TRBV12-4 with TRBJ2-5; D perhaps matches TRBD2 (5 bases). Trimming shortened V by 9 bases and J by 1 base, and 9 bases separated the two germline ends. This CDR3 has 12 residues. The CDR3 bases are TGTGCCAGTGGACTTTTCCAAGAGACCCAGTACTTC. This codes for CASGLFQETQYF.

The chain has TRBV24-1 and TRBJ2-3, with 9 bases aligning to TRBD2. CDR1 and CDR2 (germline): KGHDR, SFDVKD. J was trimmed by 8 bases and V by 5 bases; bases with no gene match: 1. This CDR3 contains 12 residues. CDR3 DNA sequence: TGTGCCACCAGTGTAGCGGGAGTTACGCAGTATTTT. Encoded protein: CATSVAGVTQYF.

This clone has just one count. V is TRBV6-6 and J is TRBJ1-1; TRBD1 agrees at 7 bases. With 1 base clipped from V and 0 bases from J, the junction kept 5 bases outside the gene matches. Germline lookup yields CDR1 MNHNY and CDR2 SVGAGI (reference sequence). This CDR3 spans 16 amino acids. CDR3 nucleotide sequence: TGTGCCAGCAGTTACTATACAGGGGTTATGAACACTGAAGCTTTCTTT. Translation: CASSYYTGVMNTEAFF.

This chain connects TRBV2 to TRBJ2-3, with 10 nucleotides matching TRBD1. Trimming cost V 7 bases and J 1 base; bases outside gene matches: 8. The germline CDR1 and CDR2 sequences are SNHLY and FYNNEI. The CDR3 covers 16 residues. CDR3 protein: CASTDSDRGCTDTQYF. Here the CDR3 DNA reads TGTGCCAGCACGGATTCGGACAGGGGGTGCACAGATACGCAGTATTTT.

V gene TRBV29-1 combines with J gene TRBJ1-1, with TRBD1 as a possible D gene (6 bases). Trimming pared 5 bases from V and 2 bases from J, leaving 15 bases between. CDR1 SQVTM and CDR2 ANQGSEA come from the germline V gene. This CDR3 region has 14 residues. The CDR3 sequence: CSVWGGAINTEAFF. CDR3 in DNA: TGCAGCGTTTGGGGGGGCGCGATTAACACTGAAGCTTTCTTT.

The chain uses TRBV30 and TRBJ2-3, with a possible D match to TRBD2 (5 bases). Germline CDR1 is GTSNPN and CDR2 is SVGIG (reference sequence). The CDR3 loop spans 12 amino acids. CDR3 in amino acids: CALAAGPDTQYF. The CDR3 DNA follows: TGTGCTCTCGCGGCGGGCCCAGATACGCAGTATTTT.

This CDR3 reads CASSIHDTTGTEQFF. For the CDR3, the DNA is TGTGCCAGCAGCATACACGATACGACAGGGACAGAGCAGTTCTTC. The V call is TRBV5-8, the J call TRBJ2-1; 7 bases are a match to TRBD1. Germline trimming cut 4 bases from V and 10 bases from J; bases unmatched to any gene: 14. Germline CDR1 SGHTS, CDR2 YDEGEE. The CDR3 consists of 15 residues.

This clone was seen once. V and J are TRBV6-5 and TRBJ1-3, with 8 bases lining up with TRBD1. Per the germline V gene, CDR1 is MNHEY and CDR2 is SVGAGI. There are 15 residues in the CDR3. J was trimmed by 2 bases and V by 6 bases; bases with no gene match: 6. CDR3 sequence: CASSLMTGAGNTIYF. CDR3 nucleotides: TGTGCCAGCAGCCTAATGACAGGGGCTGGAAACACCATATATTTT.

The chain links TRBV9 to TRBJ2-5; D is possibly TRBD1 (6 bases). The CDR3 is 13 residues long. V dropped 0 bases and J dropped 9 bases, with 12 bases sitting between them. Germline V gene lookup returns CDR1 SGDLS and CDR2 YYNGEE. CDR3 amino acids: CASSVDHPGAQYF. For the CDR3, the DNA is TGTGCCAGCAGCGTAGATCACCCAGGGGCCCAGTACTTC.

The chain links TRBV27 to TRBJ1-5; unclear D gene. V was cut by 6 bases and J by 6 bases, with 9 bases left in between. This CDR3 contains 12 residues. The germline CDR1 and CDR2 sequences are MNHEY and SMNVEV (reference sequence). In nucleotides, the CDR3 is TGTGCCAGCAGAGAGGGAGGTCAGCCCCAGCATTTT. As protein: CASREGGQPQHF.

CDR3 sequence reads: CAWSRLAGGPTYEQYF. The DNA of the CDR3 is TGTGCCTGGAGTCGATTAGCGGGAGGTCCAACCTACGAGCAGTACTTC. This chain joins TRBV30 and TRBJ2-7, with 10 bases fitting TRBD2. V lost 2 bases to trimming and J lost 2 bases; unmatched junction nucleotides: 9. The CDR3 covers 16 residues. From germline, CDR1 is GTSNPN and CDR2 SVGIG (reference sequence).

The chain is built from TRBV27 and TRBJ2-1; 7 bases are a match to TRBD2. Germline V gene data show CDR1 as MNHEY and CDR2 as SMNVEV (reference sequence). This CDR3 has 15 amino acids. V lost 3 bases, J lost 2 bases, and 4 bases stayed unmatched. DNA for the CDR3: TGTGCCAGCAGTTTGCGGGGGTCCACCTACAATGAGCAGTTCTTC. Its translation is CASSLRGSTYNEQFF.

Remarks on this clone: One end of the junction varies from germline; a read error may be responsible. The V call is TRBV6-5, the J call TRBJ1-3; no clear D. Per the germline V gene, CDR1 is MNHEY and CDR2 is SVGAGI. There are 12 residues in the CDR3. As DNA, the CDR3 is TGTGCCAGCAGCTACTCTGGAAACACCATATATTTT. It is translated as CASSYSGNTIYF.

This clone was observed a handful of times. The chain uses TRBV27 and TRBJ1-2; TRBD1 agrees at 9 bases. J gave up 4 bases and V 5 bases, and 17 bases lay outside the gene matches. The germline CDR1 and CDR2 sequences are MNHEY and SMNVEV (reference sequence). The CDR3 length is 18 residues. DNA of the CDR3: TGTGCCAGCAGTCTACCTCCGGGACAGGGACTTTCTGGCTATGGCTACACCTTC. This encodes CASSLPPGQGLSGYGYTF.

This clone showed up just once. DNA of the CDR3: TGTGCCAGCAGTTCGTCCGGGACAAGAGGGAGCTATGGCTACACCTTC. Translating gives CASSSSGTRGSYGYTF. The J gene is TRBJ1-2, the V gene TRBV6-5, with a possible D match to TRBD1 (6 bases). CDR1 and CDR2 from the germline V gene are MNHEY and SVGAGI. The CDR3 is 16 residues long. With 4 bases removed from V and 4 bases from J, the gap between germline ends came to 19 bases.

The V call is TRBV6-1, the J call TRBJ1-4; 8 nucleotides align to TRBD1. Looked up from germline, CDR1 is MNHNS and CDR2 is SASEGT. The V segment lost 0 bases and the J segment 8 bases; nucleotides outside the gene matches: 11. The CDR3 runs 17 residues. The CDR3 protein is CASSEAGWQGAGEKLFF. The CDR3 region has the DNA TGTGCCAGCAGTGAAGCCGGGTGGCAGGGGGCTGGGGAAAAACTGTTTTTT.

V usage is TRBV3-1 (or the pseudogene TRBV3-2) and J usage is TRBJ1-3, with TRBD1 as a possible D gene (5 bases). Trimming pared 4 bases from V and 3 bases from J, leaving 16 bases between. The CDR3 spans 16 residues. The germline CDR1 and CDR2 sequences are LGHDT and YNNKEL (reference sequence). This CDR3 reads CASSPTLGAHGNTIYF. The CDR3 DNA sequence: TGTGCCAGCAGCCCGACCCTAGGGGCGCATGGAAACACCATATATTTT.

The chain carries TRBV10-3 and TRBJ1-1; unclear D gene. This CDR3 comprises 14 residues. V dropped 3 bases and J dropped 5 bases, with 13 bases sitting between them. The germline gives CDR1 ENHRY, CDR2 SYGVKD. The CDR3 reads CAISEPLAMTEAFF. CDR3 coding DNA: TGTGCCATCAGTGAACCGTTAGCCATGACTGAAGCTTTCTTT.

This clone came up once. The chain is built from TRBV7-9 and TRBJ2-3; 7 positions agree with TRBD2. The V and J ends lost 5 bases and 5 bases, in that order; junction bases with no gene match: 13. CDR3 length equals 16 residues. CDR1 SEHNR and CDR2 FQNEAQ come from the germline V gene (reference sequence). The DNA for the CDR3 is TGTGCCAGCAGCCCCCAAACTAGCGTGGTAGGAGATACGCAGTATTTT. This sequence encodes CASSPQTSVVGDTQYF.

The chain uses TRBV18 and TRBJ2-7; D gene unclear. The CDR3 length is 15 residues. Trimming removed 4 bases at V and 5 bases at J, with 18 bases between. The V gene's germline CDR1 is KGHSH and CDR2 LQKENI. CDR3 coding DNA: TGTGCCAGCTCACTCCAACCGAGTCGGGTTGACGAGCAGTACTTC. Translating it yields CASSLQPSRVDEQYF. Variable domain in full (rest from reference TRBV18 and TRBJ2-7): NAGVMQNPRHLVRRRGQEARLRCSPMKGHSHVYWYRQLPEEGLKFMVYLQKENIIDESGMPKERFSAEFPKEGPSILRIQQVVRGDSAAYFCASSLQPSRVDEQYFGPGTRLTVT.

Only one count was recorded for this clone. The V and J genes are TRBV5-6 and TRBJ1-2, with D uncertain. CDR1 SGHDT and CDR2 YYEEEE come from the germline V gene. The CDR3 runs 13 residues. Trimming took off 0 bases at V and 4 bases at J, with 7 bases between the two ends. This CDR3 is CASSLAGSYGYTF. The CDR3 DNA follows: TGTGCCAGCAGCTTGGCCGGGAGCTATGGCTACACCTTC.

The V call is TRBV7-8, the J call TRBJ1-4, with D unresolved. Germline values: CDR1 SGHVS, CDR2 FQNEAQ. The CDR3 sequence is 17 residues long. Trimming cost V 1 base and J 4 bases, with 16 bases left between them. The CDR3 DNA sequence: TGTGCCAGCAGCTTAGACCATGCGGGAAAATATAATGAAAAACTGTTTTTT. Translation: CASSLDHAGKYNEKLFF. The variable domain in full, completed from reference TRBV7-8 and TRBJ1-4, reads GAGVSQSPRYKVAKRGQDVALRCDPISGHVSLFWYQQALGQGPEFLTYFQNEAQLDKSGLPSDRFFAERPEGSVSTLKIQRTQQEDSAVYLCASSLDHAGKYNEKLFFGSGTQLSVL.